The present TCR beta chain was sequenced within a study of metastatic and nonmetastatic thyroid tumors. Study summary: Repertoires of blood and of tissue (tumor or nodule) from malignant and benign thyroid patients were compared. Study-wide points: When malignant thyroid tumors were compared with benign nodules, TCR beta diversity was reportedly significantly higher in the malignant tumors. This held in both blood and tumor samples.

Thyroid surgery took place with no prior treatment in any patient. Original processing methods: Clinicopathological groups of papillary thyroid cancer showed CDR3 differences that were used to build a distant-metastasis classifier. TCRdb recomputed clones from the PCR reads via MiXCR. The V and J calls, along with clone size, are taken from TCRdb and not from the paper's own processing. In the table there are approximately 30,000 clones, roughly 3.7% of which are singletons. On this clone: The antigen is undetermined. Because the CDR3 is missing its conserved closing phenylalanine or tryptophan, this is likely a read error. The limits of the CDR3 on the DNA are not certain, so only TCRdb's listed CDR3 is given.

The CDR3 adds up to 12 amino acids, both ends counted. Germline loops: CDR1 MDHEN, CDR2 SYDVKM. The V call is TRBV28, the J call TRBJ2-1; TRBD2, the D gene given by the table, was not confirmed from the DNA. The TCR originated in a male donor with papillary thyroid cancer or a benign thyroid nodule (not recorded which). Some clones in this sample may be carry-over from other donors' samples. The material sequenced was blood. CDR3 residues: CASRTPPLEKFV.